The 29 T cell receptor beta chains listed next were all sequenced from one sample in a study of blood T cell repertoires in COVID-19 (dated by TCRdb to about 2020). Libraries were prepared through the immunoSEQ multiplex PCR assay. This immuneACCESS table, as held by TCRdb, lists in-frame sequences with V and J called but not all clones. Of the missing ones, under half trace to an unresolved V gene in checked studies; the others have no known cause. The sample table holds around 100,000 clones, of which approximately 84% were seen once. Together, the top ten hold 9.5% to 10% of the sample. Specimen: peripheral blood. The receptors shown here come from a man between 40 and 49 years old with active or convalescent COVID-19.

V gene TRBV4-2 combines with J gene TRBJ2-1; 10 bases line up with TRBD2. This CDR3 has 14 amino acids. The junction had 4 bases not matched to a gene; V was cut back by 4 bases and J by 7 bases. Germline lookup yields CDR1 LGHNA and CDR2 YNFKEQ. CDR3 protein: CASSRRTSGNEQFF. CDR3 bases: TGTGCCAGCAGCCGACGGACTAGCGGTAATGAGCAGTTCTTC.

The genes are TRBV12-3 or TRBV12-4 and TRBJ1-1, with a tentative D call TRBD1 (5 bases). The CDR3 runs to 13 residues. V dropped 6 bases and J dropped 1 base, with 9 bases sitting between them. The CDR3 nucleotides are TGTGCCAGCAGATCCCAGGGGAACACTGAAGCTTTCTTT. Translation gives CASRSQGNTEAFF.

The gene calls are TRBV7-2 and TRBJ2-5, with 11 bases identical to TRBD2. V shed 3 bases, J shed 1 base, and the junction held 1 base outside the gene matches. CDR1 and CDR2 (germline): SGHTA, FQGNSA. The CDR3 contains 15 residues. The CDR3 region has the DNA TGTGCCAGCAGCTTGACTAGCGGGGCCCAAGAGACCCAGTACTTC. This translates into CASSLTSGAQETQYF.

This clone was seen a single time. The chain employs TRBV9 and TRBJ1-1; D might be TRBD1 (5 bases). Trimming pared 0 bases from V and 2 bases from J, leaving 17 bases between. Germline CDR1 reads SGDLS; CDR2 reads YYNGEE. The CDR3 is made up of 17 amino acids. For the CDR3, the DNA is TGTGCCAGCAGCGTAGTAAACCCCTACAGGAGAAACACTGAAGCTTTCTTT. Its protein product is CASSVVNPYRRNTEAFF. Supplemented by reference TRBV9 and TRBJ1-1, the full variable domain reads DSGVTQTPKHLITATGQRVTLRCSPRSGDLSVYWYQQSLDQGLQFLIQYYNGEERAKGNILERFSAQQFPDLHSELNLSSLELGDSALYFCASSVVNPYRRNTEAFFGQGTRLTVV.

The chain links TRBV5-1 to TRBJ1-3; 9 bases line up with TRBD1. Germline V gene lookup returns CDR1 SGHRS and CDR2 YFSETQ. V gave up 4 bases and J gave up 2 bases; unmatched junction bases: 1. CDR3 length: 14 residues. The CDR3 sequence: CASSRDRAGNTIYF. Written as DNA, the CDR3 is TGCGCCAGCAGCAGGGACAGGGCTGGAAACACCATATATTTT.

The chain uses TRBV19 and TRBJ2-7; D unresolved. This CDR3 region has 12 residues. The germline V gene has CDR1 LNHDA and CDR2 SQIVND (reference sequence). Trimming left V 3 bases short and J 6 bases short, with 9 bases between. The CDR3 DNA reads as TGTGCCAGTAGTATCCAAGCTGGCGAGCAGTACTTC. Protein sequence: CASSIQAGEQYF.

This chain links TRBV12-5 with TRBJ1-4, with D hard to call. The CDR3 runs to 14 residues. Germline V lookup: CDR1 LGHNT, CDR2 FRNRAP. Trimming shortened V by 2 bases and J by 4 bases, and 8 bases separated the two germline ends. The CDR3 DNA sequence: TGTGCTAGTGGTTTGACCCAGTTTAATGAAAAACTGTTTTTT. The encoded protein is CASGLTQFNEKLFF.

The chain employs TRBV5-1 and TRBJ2-2; D call uncertain. The V and J ends lost 3 bases and 4 bases respectively, with 16 bases between them. The V gene's germline CDR1 is SGHRS and CDR2 YFSETQ. The CDR3 sequence is 16 residues long. The chain's CDR3 is CASSSRSGLSTGELFF. The CDR3 DNA sequence: TGCGCCAGCAGCTCACGGTCCGGGTTGAGCACCGGGGAGCTGTTTTTT.

The chain employs TRBV25-1 and TRBJ1-2; TRBD1 agrees at 7 bases. Looked up from germline, CDR1 is MGHDK and CDR2 is SYGVNS. This CDR3 has 16 amino acids. With V trimmed by 6 bases and J by 0 bases, 10 bases remained unmatched. CDR3 bases: TGTGCCAGCAGGGGGGTAGGGGGCGAAGCTAACTATGGCTACACCTTC. Translation gives CASRGVGGEANYGYTF.

The CDR3 reads CASRLTSGGSNTGELFF. In nucleotides, the CDR3 is TGTGCCAGCAGACTTACTAGCGGGGGGTCGAACACCGGGGAGCTGTTTTTT. The chain uses TRBV7-2 and TRBJ2-2; 12 positions agree with TRBD2. Germline assignment: CDR1 SGHTA and CDR2 FQGNSA. This CDR3 spans 17 amino acids. The junction had 5 bases not matched to a gene; V was cut back by 6 bases and J by 0 bases.

This chain joins TRBV7-9 and TRBJ1-1; TRBD1 is a possible D gene (6 bases). The V gene's germline CDR1 is SEHNR and CDR2 FQNEAQ (reference sequence). The CDR3 contains 15 residues. The V and J ends lost 5 bases and 1 base respectively, with 14 bases between them. In DNA form, the CDR3 reads TGTGCCAGCAGCACGGGGGGCTGGGGGAACACTGAAGCTTTCTTT. It yields the protein CASSTGGWGNTEAFF.

This sequence joins TRBV7-9 and TRBJ1-2, with 12 bases lining up with TRBD1. Germline CDR1 SEHNR, CDR2 FQNEAQ (reference sequence). The CDR3 totals 16 residues. J gave up 8 bases and V 0 bases, and 7 bases lay outside the gene matches. CDR3 in DNA: TGTGCCAGCAGCTTAGCGTTGGGACAGGGGGCGTCGGGCTACACCTTC. This translates into CASSLALGQGASGYTF.

This clone was found a few times. V is TRBV11-1 and J is TRBJ1-1, with D maybe TRBD1 (5 bases). This CDR3 has 13 amino acids. Germline assignment: CDR1 SGHAT and CDR2 FQDESV (reference sequence). Trimming stripped 5 bases from V and 6 bases from J, with 13 bases between. The CDR3 loop is CASSPRLGAEAFF. The CDR3 nucleotides read TGTGCCAGCAGCCCCAGGTTAGGGGCTGAAGCTTTCTTT. Full variable domain (missing parts from reference TRBV11-1 and TRBJ1-1): EAEVAQSPRYKITEKSQAVAFWCDPISGHATLYWYRQILGQGPELLVQFQDESVVDDSQLPKDRFSAERLKGVDSTLKIQPAELGDSAMYLCASSPRLGAEAFFGQGTRLTVV.

This chain connects TRBV15 to TRBJ1-3; a possible D gene is TRBD1 (5 bases). Looked up from germline, CDR1 is LNHNV and CDR2 is YYDKDF (reference sequence). V was shortened by 0 bases and J by 3 bases, with 12 bases between the two germline ends. This CDR3 is built from 16 residues. The DNA for the CDR3 is TGTGCCACCAGCAGAGATCCGGTCAGGGTTGGAAACACCATATATTTT. Its translation: CATSRDPVRVGNTIYF.

This CDR3 is CAIRGGATSNQPQHF. The DNA for the CDR3 is TGTGCCATCAGAGGGGGGGCAACTAGCAATCAGCCCCAGCATTTT. This chain links TRBV10-3 with TRBJ1-5; D is perhaps TRBD1 (6 bases). CDR1 and CDR2 (germline): ENHRY, SYGVKD. V dropped 6 bases and J dropped 0 bases, with 12 bases sitting between them. CDR3 size: 15 residues.

This clone was counted between two and nine times. This chain uses TRBV7-9 with TRBJ2-7, with TRBD1 matching 7 bases. There are 14 residues in the CDR3. Trimming took 3 bases from V and 3 from J; bases not matched to a gene: 5. The germline CDR1 and CDR2 sequences are SEHNR and FQNEAQ (reference sequence). The CDR3 bases are TGTGCCAGCAGCTTCGCTGACAGGGACTACGAGCAGTACTTC. This encodes CASSFADRDYEQYF.

The chain recombines TRBV4-3 with TRBJ1-5; 8 bases line up with TRBD1. The CDR3 spans 16 residues. Trimming at V came to 1 base and at J to 4 bases, leaving 6 bases not matched to a gene. Per germline, CDR1 LGHNA and CDR2 YSLEER. The chain's CDR3 is CASSQGRWTGNQPQHF. As DNA, the CDR3 is TGCGCCAGCAGCCAAGGACGCTGGACAGGGAATCAGCCCCAGCATTTT.

The V and J genes are TRBV5-1 and TRBJ2-7, with D perhaps matching TRBD1 (5 bases). The germline gives CDR1 SGHRS, CDR2 YFSETQ. Trimming took off 0 bases at V and 2 bases at J, with 15 bases between the two ends. The length of the CDR3 is 16 residues. CDR3 in DNA: TGCGCCAGCAGCTTGGGTCCTACAGGTCCCCCCTACGAGCAGTACTTC. It codes for CASSLGPTGPPYEQYF.

This clone was seen only a few times. CDR3 sequence (DNA): TGCGCCAGCAGTGAGGGAGGGGTTGGTGAAAAACTGTTTTTT. This encodes CASSEGGVGEKLFF. The chain links TRBV10-1 to TRBJ1-4; possibly TRBD1 for D (5 bases). This CDR3 is 14 amino acids long. The ends were cut back, 2 bases at V and 7 bases at J, with 11 bases in the middle. Germline CDR1 and CDR2: WNHNN and SYGVQD (reference sequence).

The table lists this clone with a count of one. The V call is TRBV3-1 (or the pseudogene TRBV3-2), the J call TRBJ1-1; 8 bases are a match to TRBD1. After removal of 4 bases from V and 10 bases from J, the junction contained 8 bases not matched to a gene. The CDR3 extends over 13 amino acids. CDR1 is LGHDT, CDR2 YNNKEL, per germline (reference sequence). This CDR3 reads CASSPRQGLRAFF. CDR3 bases: TGTGCCAGCAGCCCCCGACAGGGGTTACGAGCTTTCTTT.

V is TRBV11-2 and J is TRBJ1-1, with D possibly being TRBD1 (6 bases). The CDR3 totals 15 residues. The V gene lost 4 bases and the J gene lost 5 bases, with 17 bases spanning the gap. Germline V gene data show CDR1 as SGHAT and CDR2 as FQNNGV. The CDR3 is CASSSQQGGGTEAFF. The CDR3 DNA follows: TGTGCCAGCAGCTCCCAGCAGGGAGGGGGAACTGAAGCTTTCTTT.

This clone was observed a single time. The chain is built from TRBV10-3 and TRBJ2-2; 14 bases match TRBD2. The CDR3 loop spans 16 amino acids. Germline CDR1 and CDR2: ENHRY and SYGVKD. V lost 2 bases, J lost 6 bases, and 2 bases stayed unmatched. CDR3 in DNA: TGTGCCATCAGTGAGGCGACTAGCGGGGGGGCCGGGGAGCTGTTTTTT. As protein: CAISEATSGGAGELFF.

The chain has TRBV5-3 and TRBJ2-7, with D perhaps TRBD2 (5 bases). TRBV5-3 is placed among ORFs of uncertain function. The CDR3 sequence is 14 residues long. V lost 1 base, J lost 2 bases, and 10 bases lay in between. The CDR3: CARSLKRETYEQYF. DNA for the CDR3: TGTGCCAGAAGCTTGAAGAGGGAAACCTACGAGCAGTACTTC.

This clone was detected once. This chain links TRBV3-1 (or the pseudogene TRBV3-2) with TRBJ1-2, with 9 bases lining up with TRBD1. The CDR3 spans 14 residues. V was pared by 1 base and J by 8 bases, with 5 bases of the junction left unmatched. Germline assignment: CDR1 LGHDT and CDR2 YNNKEL (reference sequence). Written as DNA, the CDR3 is TGTGCCAGCAGCCAAGTAGGGACAGGGTCAGGCTACACCTTC. Its protein product is CASSQVGTGSGYTF.

This chain joins TRBV21-1 and TRBJ1-5. TRBV21-1 is annotated as a pseudogene. The CDR3 is 16 residues long. CDR3 residues: CASSKALCLRNQPQHF. The CDR3 coding sequence is TGTGCCAGCAGCAAAGCGCTTTGTCTGAGGAATCAGCCCCAGCATTTT.

The V call is TRBV7-2, the J call TRBJ2-1, with 10 bases matching TRBD1. CDR1 is SGHTA and CDR2 is FQGNSA in the germline V gene. V dropped 10 bases and J dropped 9; count of bases not matched to a gene: 15. The CDR3 loop spans 15 amino acids. The CDR3 spells CATRVGGGQGTEQFF. The CDR3 region has the DNA TGTGCCACCCGCGTAGGCGGGGGACAGGGGACTGAGCAGTTCTTC.

The DNA of the CDR3 is TGTGCCAGCATCCCGGCGGGGAGAACATCTTATGGCTACACCTTC. Translation: CASIPAGRTSYGYTF. J is TRBJ1-2 and V is TRBV5-5; no clear D. V dropped 6 bases and J dropped 5 bases, with 20 bases sitting between them. The germline V gene has CDR1 SGHKS and CDR2 YYEKEE (reference sequence). The CDR3 sequence is 15 residues long.

The chain recombines TRBV6-5 with TRBJ2-1; the D gene is possibly TRBD1 (5 bases). Trimming left V 2 bases short and J 13 bases short, with 12 bases between. Germline V gene data show CDR1 as MNHEY and CDR2 as SVGAGI. The CDR3 runs 12 residues. CDR3 DNA: TGTGCCAGCAGTTACAGGCAGGGTGTACAGTTCTTC. This codes for CASSYRQGVQFF.

V and J are TRBV6-5 and TRBJ2-5, with a possible D match to TRBD2 (7 bases). V lost 5 bases and J lost 5, with 18 bases in between. CDR1 is MNHEY, CDR2 SVGAGI, per germline. The CDR3 is 15 residues long. The CDR3 is CASSILAGADETQYF. The CDR3 DNA sequence: TGTGCCAGCAGTATTCTGGCGGGGGCAGATGAGACCCAGTACTTC.